Sequencing of this T cell receptor beta chain was carried out in a study of OX40 agonist ivuxolimab in advanced cancers. Study-wide background: At around 83% male, the cohort had a mean age of 60 years, ranging from about 23 to 79. General observations from the study: Expanded clones were, on average, more numerous among CD8+ T cells than CD4+.

The CDR3 has 12 amino acids. In germline, CDR1 is LNHDA, CDR2 SQIVND (reference sequence). V was trimmed by 11 bases and J by 11 bases, leaving 21 bases between them. Details on this clone: As yet, its antigen is unknown.

The method was immunoSEQ multiplex PCR; TCRdb's version includes in-frame clones alone and lacks a portion of them. The data show 50,000 to 65,000 clones, with about 87% seen just once and roughly 0.7% held by the top ten. This chain joins TRBV19 and TRBJ1-1, with D maybe TRBD1 (6 bases). Sequencing used CD4+ or CD8+ T cells sorted from blood, obtained in a trial of the OX40 agonist ivuxolimab. This receptor was identified in an adult with an advanced solid tumor such as melanoma, head and neck, liver or kidney cancer. CDR3 loop: CAVRTDPSRAFF. The DNA of the CDR3 is TGTGCCGTAAGGACAGATCCTAGTCGGGCTTTCTTT.